This entry concerns a single T cell receptor beta chain. Its specificity is unknown. The CDR3 is made up of 14 amino acids. Germline V gene data show CDR1 as MNHNS and CDR2 as SASEGT. Trimming cost V 6 bases and J 7 bases, with 15 bases left between them. Stable disease denoted Graves' hyperthyroidism without ophthalmopathy progression within 18 months. This entry is derived from a study of T cells in Graves' hyperthyroidism and ophthalmopathy. Overall study results and limits: Prediction of ophthalmopathy progression came a median around 6 months pre-onset.

The TCR beta CDR3 regions underwent amplification using RNA transcripts as the source. The HTBI set primed first-round TCR CDR3 RT-PCR. TCRdb called the multiplex PCR reads again in MiXCR, with one record for every CDR3 protein. Of around 340,000 distinct CDR3 sequences in the sample, roughly 17% are singletons; the top ten hold approximately 35%. The clonotype originates from a young man with Graves' hyperthyroidism. The V call is TRBV6-1, the J call TRBJ1-4; D is unresolved. Sequencing input: blood. CDR3 loop: CASSREVRSEKLFF. The CDR3 coding sequence is TGTGCCAGCAGCCGGGAGGTCCGGAGTGAAAAACTGTTTTTT.